These 19 T cell receptor beta chains were all obtained from the same sample, sequenced in a study of blood T cells in healthy people across ages. A sample-barcoded 5' primer and a J-beta primer mix were used in a second PCR of roughly 6 to 11 cycles. One entry per CDR3 protein, called by TCRdb with MiXCR from the 5' RACE reads. Here the sample spans approximately 960,000 distinct CDR3 sequences, almost 30% being singletons. These same data were also listed under a study on T cells of mothers and their children.

Input material: blood. The receptors shown here come from a woman aged 40 to 49 in good health.

The CDR3 reads CASSLVEAHTEAFF. The CDR3 DNA follows: TGTGCCAGCAGCTTAGTTGAGGCCCACACTGAAGCTTTCTTT. This chain links TRBV7-9 with TRBJ1-1; the D is unclear. Between the trimmed V and J ends, which lost 1 base and 3 bases, there was a span of 9 bases. The germline gives CDR1 SEHNR, CDR2 FQNEAQ (reference sequence). This CDR3 spans 14 amino acids.

V gene TRBV5-6 combines with J gene TRBJ2-5, with 11 bases that match TRBD2. From germline, CDR1 is SGHDT and CDR2 YYEEEE. The CDR3 loop spans 16 amino acids. V lost 3 bases, J lost 5 bases, and 9 bases stayed unmatched. The DNA for the CDR3 is TGTGCCAGCAGCTCCGAATTAGCGGGAGGGCTCGAGACCCAGTACTTC. Encoded protein: CASSSELAGGLETQYF.

Turning to this clonotype: The limits of the CDR3 on the DNA are not certain, so only TCRdb's listed CDR3 is given. This chain links TRBV14 with TRBJ1-1; TRBD1 is taken as the D call from the table, unchecked against the DNA. Germline V gene lookup returns CDR1 SGHDN and CDR2 FVKESK. The CDR3 sequence runs 12 residues, both termini included. CDR3 region: CASSPVGRGTFF.

The chain employs TRBV27 and TRBJ1-1; D might be TRBD1 (6 bases). This CDR3 comprises 15 residues. Germline CDR1 MNHEY, CDR2 SMNVEV (reference sequence). V was pared by 4 bases and J by 2 bases, with 14 bases between. The CDR3, as DNA: TGTGCCAGCAGTTCCCAGGGGTCCCTCAACACTGAAGCTTTCTTT. Amino acids: CASSSQGSLNTEAFF.

Only a few counts were recorded for this clonotype. The chain links TRBV15 to TRBJ2-1; possibly TRBD2 for D (6 bases). Between the trimmed V and J ends, which lost 5 bases and 10 bases, there was a span of 18 bases. The V gene's germline CDR1 is LNHNV and CDR2 YYDKDF (reference sequence). This CDR3 is built from 14 residues. Here the CDR3 DNA reads TGTGCCACCAGCGGAAATCGGGAGACCTACGAGCAGTTCTTC. Translation gives CATSGNRETYEQFF.

This clonotype came up many times. This chain links TRBV12-3 or TRBV12-4 with TRBJ1-2; D gene unclear. Trimming took 3 bases from V and 4 from J, leaving 12 bases between them. The CDR3 extends over 14 amino acids. In DNA form, the CDR3 reads TGTGCCAGCAGTTTTGGCGCCGCTGGCTATGGCTACACCTTC. Translated: CASSFGAAGYGYTF.

This clonotype was counted between two and nine times. The chain recombines TRBV24-1 with TRBJ2-1; perhaps D is TRBD1 or TRBD2 (5 bases each). The CDR3 sequence is 16 residues long. V was shortened by 3 bases and J by 3 bases, with 14 bases between the two germline ends. Germline CDR1 reads KGHDR; CDR2 reads SFDVKD. The CDR3 sequence is CATSDGGSLHYNEQFF. The CDR3 DNA is TGTGCCACCAGTGATGGGGGTTCCCTTCACTACAATGAGCAGTTCTTC.

This clonotype is a singleton in its sample. The chain joins TRBV28 to TRBJ2-7; D assignment may be TRBD1 or TRBD2 (6 bases each). Per the germline V gene, CDR1 is MDHEN and CDR2 is SYDVKM. The V end lost 8 bases, the J end lost 1 base, and 21 bases lay between the germline ends. This CDR3 contains 16 residues. The CDR3 bases are TGTGCCAGCTGGCCGGCGCGTGGGGGGCATTCCTACGAGCAGTACTTC. This translates into CASWPARGGHSYEQYF. The full variable domain, rest sourced from reference TRBV28 and TRBJ2-7, is DVKVTQSSRYLVKRTGEKVFLECVQDMDHENMFWYRQDPGLGLRLIYFSYDVKMKEKGDIPEGYSVSREKKERFSLILESASTNQTSMYLCASWPARGGHSYEQYFGPGTRLTVT.

J is TRBJ2-7 and V is TRBV10-3; D is unresolved. Germline V gene data show CDR1 as ENHRY and CDR2 as SYGVKD. V shed 2 bases and J shed 0 bases, with 8 bases lying between them. The CDR3 runs to 14 residues. The CDR3 DNA follows: TGTGCCATCAGTGAGGTCCCAACCTCCTACGAGCAGTACTTC. Translated: CAISEVPTSYEQYF.

This clonotype was observed a few times. The genes are TRBV6-1 and TRBJ1-1; D gene unclear. Trimming took 5 bases from V and 1 from J, leaving 5 bases between them. Germline V gene lookup returns CDR1 MNHNS and CDR2 SASEGT. The CDR3 is 12 amino acids. CDR3 nucleotide sequence: TGTGCCAGCAGTAAGGGGAACACTGAAGCTTTCTTT. The encoded protein is CASSKGNTEAFF.

In this sample, this clonotype turned up a few times. The V call is TRBV3-1, the J call TRBJ2-7; D call uncertain. There are 11 residues in the CDR3. Between the trimmed V and J ends, which lost 3 bases and 5 bases, there was a span of 5 bases. Germline-derived CDR1 and CDR2 are LGHDT and YNNKEL (reference sequence). CDR3 nucleotides: TGTGCCAGCAGCCACCTACACGAGCAGTACTTC. The encoded protein is CASSHLHEQYF.

J is TRBJ1-2 and V is TRBV7-2; D is uncertain. Per the germline V gene, CDR1 is SGHTA and CDR2 is FQGNSA. Deletions cut 2 bases from V and 3 bases from J, with 25 bases between. CDR3 length: 19 amino acids. This CDR3 is CASSLTVSPGIGRDYGYTF. CDR3 in DNA: TGTGCCAGCAGCTTAACCGTATCCCCTGGGATAGGACGTGACTATGGCTACACCTTC.

The chain uses TRBV6-5 and TRBJ2-7; no clear D gene. Germline V lookup: CDR1 MNHEY, CDR2 SVGAGI. V was pared by 6 bases and J by 0 bases, with 15 bases between. The CDR3 sequence is 15 residues long. The CDR3 DNA sequence: TGTGCCAGCAGCCCCCGTCCCCCCGGCTCCTACGAGCAGTACTTC. Translating it yields CASSPRPPGSYEQYF.

This chain connects TRBV28 to TRBJ1-2; 8 bases agree with TRBD1. The CDR3 runs 16 residues. The V gene end was trimmed by 2 bases and the J gene end by 5 bases; junction bases not matched to a gene: 10. CDR1 is MDHEN, CDR2 SYDVKM, per germline. CDR3 residues: CASSLRTGPLPYGYTF. CDR3 DNA: TGTGCCAGCAGTTTAAGGACAGGGCCACTACCTTATGGCTACACCTTC.

V usage is TRBV7-9 and J usage is TRBJ1-1, with D hard to call. This CDR3 region has 15 residues. Trimming shortened V by 1 base and J by 5 bases, and 14 bases separated the two germline ends. Germline CDR1 and CDR2: SEHNR and FQNEAQ (reference sequence). The CDR3 region has the DNA TGTGCCAGCAGCTTAGAGGACCCCGTCGGGACTGAAGCTTTCTTT. Its translation is CASSLEDPVGTEAFF.

In nucleotides, the CDR3 is TGTGCCAGCAGCTTAAAGGCCTACAATGAGCAGTTCTTC. It codes for CASSLKAYNEQFF. This chain uses TRBV7-3 with TRBJ2-1; D uncertain. The V and J ends lost 1 base and 2 bases respectively, with 3 bases between them. Germline values: CDR1 SGHTA, CDR2 FQGTGA. CDR3 length equals 13 residues.

This clonotype has just a few counts. J is TRBJ1-4 and V is TRBV12-3 or TRBV12-4, with 8 bases matching TRBD1. J gave up 8 bases and V 5 bases, and 7 bases lay outside the gene matches. The CDR3 contains 14 residues. DNA of the CDR3: TGTGCCAGCAGTACCCTGACAGGGGACGAAAAACTGTTTTTT. Amino acids: CASSTLTGDEKLFF.

A few counts support this clonotype. This may be a read error: a much more frequent sequence differs by one nucleotide. This chain links TRBV12-3 or TRBV12-4 with TRBJ2-7; perhaps TRBD2 as D (6 bases). The V end lost 6 bases, the J end lost 8 bases, and 14 bases lay between the germline ends. This CDR3 spans 12 amino acids. The CDR3 spells CASSAGGGKQYF. CDR3 nucleotides: TGTGCCAGCAGCGCCGGGGGTGGAAAGCAGTACTTC.

J is TRBJ2-5 and V is TRBV3-1, with 10 bases lining up with TRBD1. The germline gives CDR1 LGHDT, CDR2 YNNKEL (reference sequence). The CDR3 covers 15 residues. Unmatched junction bases numbered 3, after V lost 0 bases and J lost 5 bases. The DNA of the CDR3 is TGTGCCAGCAGCCAAGACTGGGACAGGGGCGAGACCCAGTACTTC. Its translation is CASSQDWDRGETQYF.